This passage covers 7 T cell receptor beta chains from one sample sequenced in a study of yellow fever vaccine responses in identical twins. MiXCR, run by TCRdb on the RT-PCR reads, gives a single entry per CDR3 protein. In the table there are some 35,000 distinct CDR3 sequences, less than 70% of which are singletons. The material was T cells from blood (PBMCs), unsorted or a sorted subset (not recorded which), obtained before or after yellow fever vaccination (not recorded which). The source is a woman between 18 and 29 years old who received the yellow fever vaccine.

CDR3 loop: CASSRGGRKVTYNEQFF. The CDR3 DNA sequence: TGTGCCAGCAGCCGCGGCGGGAGGAAGGTCACCTACAATGAGCAGTTCTTC. The chain recombines TRBV3-1 with TRBJ2-1, with 8 bases matching TRBD2. V was clipped by 4 bases and J by 2 bases; unmatched bases: 10. Germline V gene lookup returns CDR1 LGHDT and CDR2 YNNKEL (reference sequence). The CDR3 covers 17 residues.

The chain employs TRBV15 and TRBJ1-5; possibly TRBD1 for D (5 bases). CDR1 is LNHNV and CDR2 is YYDKDF in the germline V gene (reference sequence). CDR3 length equals 18 residues. Trimming took off 0 bases at V and 0 bases at J, with 15 bases between the two ends. CDR3 DNA: TGTGCCACCAGCAGAGAGGGGGACCGACAGTATAGCAATCAGCCCCAGCATTTT. Translated: CATSREGDRQYSNQPQHF.

V gene TRBV3-1 combines with J gene TRBJ2-2; D perhaps matches TRBD2 (6 bases). Germline V gives CDR1 LGHDT, CDR2 YNNKEL (reference sequence). V was clipped by 0 bases and J by 1 base, with 12 bases between them. The CDR3 is 17 residues long. CDR3 loop: CASSQEGGRMNTGELFF. CDR3 nucleotides: TGTGCCAGCAGCCAAGAGGGGGGAAGAATGAACACCGGGGAGCTGTTTTTT.

V is TRBV29-1 and J is TRBJ1-2; 9 bases agree with TRBD1. This CDR3 is 16 amino acids long. The trim removed 7 bases at V and 4 bases at J, leaving 16 bases unmatched. Germline CDR1 reads SQVTM; CDR2 reads ANQGSEA. CDR3 residues: CSAVPGQGPLSYGYTF. In DNA, the CDR3 is TGCAGCGCTGTCCCGGGACAGGGCCCGTTGAGCTATGGCTACACCTTC.

This clonotype was counted only a few times. The V and J genes are TRBV5-1 and TRBJ2-3; D might be TRBD1 or TRBD2, each matching 5 bases. Germline V gene lookup returns CDR1 SGHRS and CDR2 YFSETQ. The CDR3 has 16 amino acids. V lost 0 bases and J 2 bases, leaving 13 bases between the germline ends. CDR3 amino acids: CASSLDSRGDTDTQYF. In DNA form, the CDR3 reads TGCGCCAGCAGCTTGGATTCCCGGGGCGACACAGATACGCAGTATTTT. Complete variable domain (other parts from reference TRBV5-1 and TRBJ2-3): KAGVTQTPRYLIKTRGQQVTLSCSPISGHRSVSWYQQTPGQGLQFLFEYFSETQRNKGNFPGRFSGRQFSNSRSEMNVSTLELGDSALYLCASSLDSRGDTDTQYFGPGTRLTVL.

The rearrangement uses TRBV13 and TRBJ2-7, with D possibly being TRBD2 (5 bases). The CDR3 runs to 14 residues. Trimming shortened V by 0 bases and J by 1 base, and 7 bases separated the two germline ends. CDR1 is PRHDT, CDR2 FYEKMQ, per germline (reference sequence). The CDR3 sequence is CASSLGRRSYEQYF. The CDR3 DNA is TGTGCCAGCAGCTTAGGGCGGAGGTCCTACGAGCAGTACTTC.

The V gene is TRBV28, the J gene TRBJ2-1, with D perhaps being TRBD1 or TRBD2 (5 bases each). Germline V gives CDR1 MDHEN, CDR2 SYDVKM. The CDR3 is 14 amino acids. The ends were cut back, 2 bases at V and 5 bases at J, with 10 bases in the middle. The CDR3 here is CASSLLGANNEQFF. The CDR3 DNA reads as TGTGCCAGCAGTTTACTCGGGGCTAACAATGAGCAGTTCTTC.